The rows below give T cell receptor beta chains drawn from one sample of a study of blood T cell repertoires in COVID-19. Profiling relied on immunoSEQ multiplex PCR, and the TCRdb table lists in-frame clones only, not all of them. The sample lists roughly 230,000 clones, about 80% occurring once. Sequencing was performed on peripheral blood. The origin of the receptors is a woman between 50 and 59 years old with acute or convalescent COVID-19. Each CDR3 is given with its conserved first and last residue. Fields, in order: V gene, J gene, D gene, clone size, CDR3 DNA, CDR3 protein. D genes are given only for firm matches. The size entry is marked missing in some rows and otherwise reads once, few, many or a size class.

>TRBV6-5|TRBJ1-3|TRBD1|NA
TGTGCCACCCTGGACAGGGGCGCTGGAAACACCATATATTTT
CATLDRGAGNTIYF
>TRBV19|TRBJ2-1|NA|NA
TGTGCCAGTAGTATTGGGCAACACTCGCCCTCCTACAATGAGCAGTTCTTC
CASSIGQHSPSYNEQFF
>TRBV12-3/TRBV12-4|TRBJ1-3|NA|NA
TGTGCCAGCAGAACAGGGCTACTAAACACCATATATTTT
CASRTGLLNTIYF
>TRBV19|TRBJ2-3|NA|NA
TGTGCCAGTAGCGAGGGGGGGGATACGCAGTATTTT
CASSEGGDTQYF
>TRBV28|TRBJ1-5|TRBD1|NA
TGTGCCAGCAGCGACCTGGACAGGGAGAATCAGCCCCAGCATTTT
CASSDLDRENQPQHF
>TRBV2|TRBJ1-6|NA|NA
TGTGCCAGCACCCCAGGGAATAATTCACCCCTCCACTTT
CASTPGNNSPLHF
>TRBV20-1|TRBJ1-2|TRBD1|NA
TGCAGTGCTGGGGACAGTTATGGCTACACCTTC
CSAGDSYGYTF
>TRBV4-2|TRBJ1-2|NA|NA
TGTGCCAGCAGCCAGTCCCTCGGGGGAGCTACCCATGGCTACACCTTC
CASSQSLGGATHGYTF
>TRBV6-5|TRBJ1-2|TRBD1|once
TGTGCCACCGTTACAGGGGACTATGGCTACACCTTC
CATVTGDYGYTF
>TRBV4-1|TRBJ1-1|TRBD1|NA
TGCGCCAGCAGCCCCGAGTACGAACAGGGGGCGTTTGGCACTGAAGCTTTCTTT
CASSPEYEQGAFGTEAFF
>TRBV7-9|TRBJ1-5|NA|few
TGTGCCAGCGGCCGGGACAATCAGCCCCAGCATTTT
CASGRDNQPQHF
>TRBV6-2/TRBV6-3|TRBJ1-2|NA|NA
TGTGCCAGCAGTACCGGACTGGGCGACTATGGCTACACCTTC
CASSTGLGDYGYTF
>TRBV30|TRBJ2-7|NA|NA
TGTGCCTGGATCCCGACAGGCTCCTACGAGCAGTACTTC
CAWIPTGSYEQYF
>TRBV28|TRBJ1-6|TRBD1|NA
TGTGCCAGCAGTTTTTGGACCCCTCACAGGGGGACAGGATCACCCCTCCACTTT
CASSFWTPHRGTGSPLHF
>TRBV3-1/TRBV3-2|TRBJ2-7|NA|few
TGTGCCAGCAGCCAAGGGGTAGCGCGCGAGCAGTACTTC
CASSQGVAREQYF
>TRBV6-5|TRBJ1-1|TRBD1|few
TGTGCCAGCAGGGACAGGGTTTGGGACACTGAAGCTTTCTTT
CASRDRVWDTEAFF
>TRBV3-1/TRBV3-2|TRBJ2-3|TRBD2|NA
TGTGCCAGCAGCCTCCCCCGACTAGCGGGGGGGCCCACAGATACGCAGTATTTT
CASSLPRLAGGPTDTQYF
>TRBV4-2|TRBJ1-2|TRBD1|NA
TGTGCCAGCAGCCAAGAGACAGGGGCCGGCGGTGGCTACACCTTC
CASSQETGAGGGYTF
>TRBV27|TRBJ2-1|TRBD2|NA
TGTGCCAGCAGTTTTTTCGGCGGGAGTGGATACAATGAGCAGTTCTTC
CASSFFGGSGYNEQFF
>TRBV5-1|TRBJ2-6|TRBD1|NA
TGCGCCAGCAGCCAAGCTCCCGGGACAGGGAACTCTGGGGCCAACGTCCTGACTTTC
CASSQAPGTGNSGANVLTF
>TRBV27|TRBJ2-3|NA|NA
TGTGCCAGCATCGGCGGCCCAGATACGCAGTATTTT
CASIGGPDTQYF
>TRBV4-1|TRBJ1-2|NA|NA
TGCGCCAGCAGCCAAGTGGGCCAGGACTATGGCTACACCTTC
CASSQVGQDYGYTF
>TRBV5-4|TRBJ1-3|NA|NA
TGTGCCAGCAGCTTGGCGGGTGGCACCATATATTTT
CASSLAGGTIYF
>TRBV28|TRBJ2-1|TRBD2|NA
TGTGCCAGCAGTCCGACTAGCGGGGGGGGATACAATGAGCAGTTCTTC
CASSPTSGGGYNEQFF
>TRBV4-1|TRBJ1-5|TRBD1|NA
TGCGCCAGCAGCCGAATGACAGGGGAAGACAATCAGCCCCAGCATTTT
CASSRMTGEDNQPQHF
>TRBV28|TRBJ1-1|NA|NA
TGTGCCAGCAGTAAGCAGGGAGGAGTTGAAGCTTTCTTT
CASSKQGGVEAFF
>TRBV7-9|TRBJ2-7|TRBD2|NA
TGTGCCAGCAGCGCCTTGGCGGGAGCGTACGAGCAGTACTTC
CASSALAGAYEQYF
>TRBV5-1|TRBJ2-2|TRBD1|NA
TGCGCCAGCAGCTCCCCCGGACAGGGGGTGGCCGGGGAGCTGTTTTTT
CASSSPGQGVAGELFF
>TRBV6-5|TRBJ2-7|NA|NA
TGTGCCAGCACAAGCAGGGACATCTACGAGCAGTACTTC
CASTSRDIYEQYF
>TRBV28|TRBJ1-5|TRBD1|NA
TGTGCCAGCAGTTTGGGACAGGGTTTACGCAATCAGCCCCAGCATTTT
CASSLGQGLRNQPQHF
>TRBV9|TRBJ2-5|NA|NA
TGTGCCAGCAGCGTAGATCGGGGGTCACTTCAAGAATCCCAGTACTTC
CASSVDRGSLQESQYF
>TRBV28|TRBJ1-2|TRBD1|NA
TGTGCCAGCAGTCTAGGACAGGGTAACTATGGCTACACCTTC
CASSLGQGNYGYTF
>TRBV6-2/TRBV6-3|TRBJ1-5|NA|NA
TGTGCCAGCAGCAGACAGGTCGACAATAGCAATCAGCCCCAGCATTTT
CASSRQVDNSNQPQHF
>TRBV3-1/TRBV3-2|TRBJ1-5|NA|NA
TGTGCCAGCAGCCGCGGGGGTATAAGCAATCAGCCCCAGCATTTT
CASSRGGISNQPQHF
>TRBV7-2|TRBJ1-5|NA|NA
TGTGCCAGCAGCTTCCTCGACAGGTCCGACCAGCCCCAGCATTTT
CASSFLDRSDQPQHF
>TRBV3-1/TRBV3-2|TRBJ2-1|NA|NA
TGTGCCAGCAGCCAATCTACTACCCAGGGCTACAATGAGCAGTTCTTC
CASSQSTTQGYNEQFF
>TRBV6-1|TRBJ2-2|NA|NA
TGTGCCAGCAGTGAAAGGGGGGGTGTTTCAACCGGGGAGCTGTTTTTT
CASSERGGVSTGELFF
>TRBV6-5|TRBJ1-4|NA|NA
TGTGCCAGCAGACCGGACAGTTTTACTAATGAAAAACTGTTTTTT
CASRPDSFTNEKLFF
>TRBV10-3|TRBJ2-3|NA|NA
TGTGCCATCCTGTCATCCGGGAGCACAGATACGCAGTATTTT
CAILSSGSTDTQYF
>TRBV28|TRBJ1-2|NA|NA
TGTGCCAGCAGGAGGGAGGGCTACACCTTC
CASRREGYTF